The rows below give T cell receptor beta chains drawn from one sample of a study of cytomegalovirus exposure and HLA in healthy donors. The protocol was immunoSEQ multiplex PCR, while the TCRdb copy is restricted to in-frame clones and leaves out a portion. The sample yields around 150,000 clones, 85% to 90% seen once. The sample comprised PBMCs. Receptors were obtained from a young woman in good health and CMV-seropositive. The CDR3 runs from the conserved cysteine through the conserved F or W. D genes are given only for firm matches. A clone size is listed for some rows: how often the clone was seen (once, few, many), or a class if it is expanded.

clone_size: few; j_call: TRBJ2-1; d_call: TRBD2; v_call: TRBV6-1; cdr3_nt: TGTGCCAGCAGGGACTTAACTAGCGGCCTCGGGGAGCAGTTCTTC; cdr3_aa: CASRDLTSGLGEQFF
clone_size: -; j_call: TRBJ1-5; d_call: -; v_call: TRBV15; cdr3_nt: TGTGCCACCAGCAGAGCGACAGGAACTTTTCGCAATCAGCCCCAGCATTTT; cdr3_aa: CATSRATGTFRNQPQHF
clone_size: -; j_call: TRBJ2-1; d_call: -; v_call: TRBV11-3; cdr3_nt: TGTGCCAGCAGATCCGGGACTTTCAATGAGCAGTTCTTC; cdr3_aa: CASRSGTFNEQFF
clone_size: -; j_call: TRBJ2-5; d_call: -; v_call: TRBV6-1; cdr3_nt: TGTGCCAGCCTGAAACTCAGGGGGGAAGGAGAGACCCAGTACTTC; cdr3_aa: CASLKLRGEGETQYF
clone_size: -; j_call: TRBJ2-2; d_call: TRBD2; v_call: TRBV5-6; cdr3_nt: TGTGCCAGCAGCTTATCTAGCGGGACCAGCACCGGGGAGCTGTTTTTT; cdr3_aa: CASSLSSGTSTGELFF
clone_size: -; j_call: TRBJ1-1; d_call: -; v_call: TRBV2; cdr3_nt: TGTGCCAGCATCTGGGGACAGAACACTGAAGCTTTCTTT; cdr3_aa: CASIWGQNTEAFF
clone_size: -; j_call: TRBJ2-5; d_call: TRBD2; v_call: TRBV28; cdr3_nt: TGTGCCAGCAGACAGGCGGGAGGGCGGGTAGAGACCCAGTACTTC; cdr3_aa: CASRQAGGRVETQYF
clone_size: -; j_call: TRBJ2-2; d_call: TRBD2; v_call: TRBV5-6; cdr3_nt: TGTGCCAGCAGCCAACTGGGACTAGCGGGAGGAAACACCGGGGAGCTGTTTTTT; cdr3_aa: CASSQLGLAGGNTGELFF
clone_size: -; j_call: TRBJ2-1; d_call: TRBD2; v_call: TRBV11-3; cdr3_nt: TGTGCCAGCAGCTTAGTCAGAACGCGGGAGGCATTCTACAATGAGCAGTTCTTC; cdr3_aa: CASSLVRTREAFYNEQFF
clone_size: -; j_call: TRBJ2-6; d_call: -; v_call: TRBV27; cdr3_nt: TGTGCCAGCAATTCCAGGGGCGGGGCCAACGTCCTGACTTTC; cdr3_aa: CASNSRGGANVLTF
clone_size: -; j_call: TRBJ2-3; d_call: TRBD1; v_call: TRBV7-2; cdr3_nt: TGTGCCAGCAGCTTAGACAGGGGAACAGATACGCAGTATTTT; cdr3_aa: CASSLDRGTDTQYF
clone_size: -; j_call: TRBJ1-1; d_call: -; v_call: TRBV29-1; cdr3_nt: TGCAGCGTTAGGACACACACAAACATGAACACTGAAGCTTTCTTT; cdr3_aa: CSVRTHTNMNTEAFF
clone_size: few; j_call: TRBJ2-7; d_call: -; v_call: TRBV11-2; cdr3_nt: TGTGCCAGCAGCCCAGGTACGACGTTCGGGAAGTACTTC; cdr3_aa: CASSPGTTFGKYF
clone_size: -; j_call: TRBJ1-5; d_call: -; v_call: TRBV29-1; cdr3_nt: TGCAGCGTTGGACAAAGCAATCAGCCCCAGCATTTT; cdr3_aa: CSVGQSNQPQHF
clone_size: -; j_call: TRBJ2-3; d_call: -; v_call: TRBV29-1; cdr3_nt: TGCAGCCTTAAGCGGGACACCGGCACAGATACGCAGTATTTT; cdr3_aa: CSLKRDTGTDTQYF
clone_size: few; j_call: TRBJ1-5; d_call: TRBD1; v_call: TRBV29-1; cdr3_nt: TGCAGCGTTGCACAGGGGTTCAATCAGCCCCAGCATTTT; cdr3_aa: CSVAQGFNQPQHF
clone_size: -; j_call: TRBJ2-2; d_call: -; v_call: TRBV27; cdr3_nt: TGTGCCAGCAGGCGGATAACCGGGGCCGGGGAGCTGTTTTTT; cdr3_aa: CASRRITGAGELFF
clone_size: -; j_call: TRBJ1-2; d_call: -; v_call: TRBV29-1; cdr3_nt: TGCAGCGTACACAGTTACTCTAACTATGGCTACACCTTC; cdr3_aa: CSVHSYSNYGYTF
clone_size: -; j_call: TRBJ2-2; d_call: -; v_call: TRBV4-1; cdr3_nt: TGCGCCAGCACCGTAGCGGCGAACACCGGGGAGCTGTTTTTT; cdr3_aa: CASTVAANTGELFF
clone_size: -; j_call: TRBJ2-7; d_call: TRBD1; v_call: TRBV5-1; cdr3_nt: TGCGCCAGCAGCTTGGGCGGGGGACAGGGGCAGGACGAGCAGTACTTC; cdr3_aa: CASSLGGGQGQDEQYF
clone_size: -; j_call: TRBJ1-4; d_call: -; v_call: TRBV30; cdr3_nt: TGTGCCTTTGACAGCCGGTATGAAAGTGGACTGTTTTTT; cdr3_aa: CAFDSRYESGLFF
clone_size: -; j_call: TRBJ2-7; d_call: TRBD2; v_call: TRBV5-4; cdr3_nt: TGTGCCAGCAGCTCGGGACTAGCGGGAGGTTACGAGCAGTACTTC; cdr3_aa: CASSSGLAGGYEQYF
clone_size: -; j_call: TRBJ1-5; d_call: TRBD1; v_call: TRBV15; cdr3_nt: TGTGCCACCAGCAGAGATAGAACGGGACAGGGCCATCAGCCCCAGCATTTT; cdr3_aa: CATSRDRTGQGHQPQHF
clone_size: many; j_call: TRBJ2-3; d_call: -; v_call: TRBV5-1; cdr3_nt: TGCGCCAGCAGCTTGGAACAATTGGTGCGCACAGATACGCAGTATTTT; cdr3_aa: CASSLEQLVRTDTQYF
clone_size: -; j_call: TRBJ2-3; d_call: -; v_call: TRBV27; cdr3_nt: TGTGCCACCCGGGGGAGGACAGATACGCAGTATTTT; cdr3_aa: CATRGRTDTQYF
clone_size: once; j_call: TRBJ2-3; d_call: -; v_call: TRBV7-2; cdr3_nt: TGTGCCAGCAGCTTAGAATGGCGCACAGATACGCAGTATTTT; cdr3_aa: CASSLEWRTDTQYF
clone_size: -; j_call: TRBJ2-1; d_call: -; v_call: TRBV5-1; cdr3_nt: TGCGCCAGCAGCTCCGGACAGATCTACAATGAGCAGTTCTTC; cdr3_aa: CASSSGQIYNEQFF
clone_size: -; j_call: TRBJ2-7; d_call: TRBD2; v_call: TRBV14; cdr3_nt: TGTGCCAGCAGCCAAGAGGCGGGAGGGACAATAACCTACGAGCAGTACTTC; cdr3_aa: CASSQEAGGTITYEQYF
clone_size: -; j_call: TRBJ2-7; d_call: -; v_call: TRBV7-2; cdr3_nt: TGTGCCAGCAGCTTAAGTATCGGCCAGGTCGCCTACGAGCAGTACTTC; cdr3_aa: CASSLSIGQVAYEQYF
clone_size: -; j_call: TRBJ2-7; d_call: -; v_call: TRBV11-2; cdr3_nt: TGTGCCAGCAGCTGGGCGCATGTCTCCTACGAGCAGTACTTC; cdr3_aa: CASSWAHVSYEQYF